The subject of this entry is one T cell receptor (beta chain). Primers: 60 Vbeta forward and 13 Jbeta reverse. The protocol was immunoSEQ multiplex PCR, while the TCRdb copy is restricted to in-frame clones and leaves out a portion. Of some 150,000 clones listed, 70% to 80% are singletons. CDR3 size: 19 residues. Germline trimming cut 0 bases from V and 0 bases from J; bases unmatched to any gene: 9. Per the germline V gene, CDR1 is SGHRS and CDR2 is YFSETQ. The sample comes from a study of cytomegalovirus exposure and HLA in healthy donors. This chain connects TRBV5-1 to TRBJ1-3, with 10 bases aligning to TRBD1. The source is a human donor in good health. Sample: PBMCs. The CDR3 DNA reads as TGCGCCAGCAGCTTGGCAACGGGACAGGGGATTTCCTCTGGAAACACCATATATTTT. It yields the protein CASSLATGQGISSGNTIYF.